The 21 T cell receptor beta chains below come from one sample, sequenced in a study of TIL therapy for anti-PD-1-resistant metastatic lung cancer. The time point is: pre-treatment sample, taken before nivolumab and TIL therapy. Sequencing used immunoSEQ v3. The repertoire was sequenced with immunoSEQ multiplex PCR; TCRdb's copy has only in-frame clones and lacks some. The repertoire holds tens of thousands of clones, 65% to 80% seen once, with roughly 5% in the top ten. This specimen was blood, taken at baseline. Receptor source: a woman between 25 and 85 years old with non-small cell lung cancer.

The chain employs TRBV11-3 and TRBJ1-1; no clear D. This CDR3 region has 13 residues. Trimming stripped 1 base from V and 4 bases from J, with 7 bases between. CDR1 is SGHNT and CDR2 is YENEEA in the germline V gene. CDR3 protein: CASSLVRSTEAFF. The CDR3 region has the DNA TGTGCCAGCAGCTTAGTCAGGTCCACTGAAGCTTTCTTT.

The CDR3 is CASSLSGLAGGTYEQYF. The DNA for the CDR3 is TGCGCCAGCAGCCTGAGTGGACTAGCGGGGGGAACCTACGAGCAGTACTTC. The chain uses TRBV4-1 and TRBJ2-7; 14 nucleotides align to TRBD2. Germline-derived CDR1 and CDR2 are MGHRA and YSYEKL. Losses at the gene ends were 4 bases for V and 2 bases for J; bases not matched to a gene: 7. The CDR3 consists of 17 residues.

The gene calls are TRBV5-4 and TRBJ2-4, with a possible D match to TRBD2 (6 bases). The V gene's germline CDR1 is SGHNT and CDR2 YYREEE (reference sequence). The CDR3 has 15 amino acids. Between the trimmed V and J ends, which lost 1 base and 4 bases, there was a span of 12 bases. The DNA of the CDR3 is TGTGCCAGCAGCTTGCGGGGGAGTCGAAAAAACATTCAGTACTTC. Residues: CASSLRGSRKNIQYF. The full variable domain, its missing parts supplied by reference TRBV5-4 and TRBJ2-4, is ETGVTQSPTHLIKTRGQQVTLRCSSQSGHNTVSWYQQALGQGPQFIFQYYREEENGRGNFPPRFSGLQFPNYSSELNVNALELDDSALYLCASSLRGSRKNIQYFGAGTRLSVL.

The J gene is TRBJ1-2, the V gene TRBV5-1, with D possibly TRBD1 on 5 matching bases. With 5 bases removed from V and 4 bases from J, the gap between germline ends came to 12 bases. The CDR3 totals 13 residues. Germline-derived CDR1 and CDR2 are SGHRS and YFSETQ. The CDR3 loop reads CASRGEKSYGYTF. CDR3 coding DNA: TGCGCCAGCAGGGGGGAAAAATCCTATGGCTACACCTTC.

The chain carries TRBV28 and TRBJ2-1; 9 nucleotides agree with TRBD2. The germline V gene encodes CDR1 MDHEN and CDR2 SYDVKM. CDR3 length equals 14 residues. The trim removed 10 bases at V and 7 bases at J, leaving 11 bases unmatched. CDR3 sequence reads: CATRGGRAANEQFF. Here the CDR3 DNA reads TGTGCCACCCGGGGCGGGAGGGCCGCGAATGAGCAGTTCTTC.

The rearrangement uses TRBV27 and TRBJ2-7; 13 bases align to TRBD2. V shed 5 bases, J shed 4 bases, and the junction held 5 bases outside the gene matches. The CDR3 totals 15 residues. Germline assignment: CDR1 MNHEY and CDR2 SMNVEV (reference sequence). For the CDR3, the DNA is TGTGCCAGCAGTAACGGACTAGCGGGAGCGTACGAGCAGTACTTC. Amino acids: CASSNGLAGAYEQYF.

V usage is TRBV15 and J usage is TRBJ1-6, with 9 positions matching TRBD1. V gave up 4 bases and J gave up 7 bases; unmatched junction bases: 2. CDR1 and CDR2 (germline): LNHNV, YYDKDF (reference sequence). CDR3 size: 14 residues. CDR3 sequence reads: CATSTGQGNSPLHF. CDR3 coding DNA: TGTGCCACCAGCACCGGACAGGGGAATTCACCCCTCCACTTT.

The chain joins TRBV5-1 to TRBJ1-1; maybe TRBD1 (5 bases). CDR1 and CDR2 from the germline V gene are SGHRS and YFSETQ. This CDR3 contains 13 residues. The ends were cut back, 7 bases at V and 5 bases at J, with 15 bases in the middle. The CDR3: CASSERGGTEAFF. DNA for the CDR3: TGCGCCAGCTCCGAACGGGGGGGGACTGAAGCTTTCTTT.

The chain has TRBV6-5 and TRBJ2-7, with 11 bases aligning to TRBD2. The CDR3 has 15 residues. The V gene end was trimmed by 6 bases and the J gene end by 4 bases; junction bases not matched to a gene: 8. The germline gives CDR1 MNHEY, CDR2 SVGAGI. The CDR3 DNA follows: TGTGCCAGCAGCACCGCCGGGACTAGCGGATACGAGCAGTACTTC. Translation: CASSTAGTSGYEQYF.

The chain is built from TRBV19 and TRBJ2-2; D gene unclear. The CDR3 runs to 15 residues. V lost 3 bases, J lost 2 bases, and 10 bases lay in between. Germline CDR1 and CDR2: LNHDA and SQIVND (reference sequence). The CDR3 spells CASSMLDRNTGELFF. CDR3 DNA sequence: TGTGCCAGTAGTATGTTGGATAGAAACACCGGGGAGCTGTTTTTT.

This clone has just one count. The gene calls are TRBV7-2 and TRBJ1-4; unclear D gene. The CDR3 is made up of 15 amino acids. V lost 1 base, J lost 14 bases, and 20 bases lay in between. Germline lookup yields CDR1 SGHTA and CDR2 FQGNSA. Here the CDR3 reads CASSLGGRSRSGLFF. The CDR3 DNA is TGTGCCAGCAGCTTAGGGGGTCGGAGTCGCTCAGGTCTGTTTTTT.

This chain links TRBV28 with TRBJ1-1; a weak D match, TRBD1 (6 bases). V was shortened by 7 bases and J by 7 bases, with 22 bases between the two germline ends. This CDR3 is 15 amino acids long. Germline V gene data show CDR1 as MDHEN and CDR2 as SYDVKM. The CDR3 loop reads CASTRRNLRGSEAFF. The CDR3 nucleotides read TGTGCCAGCACCCGACGGAATTTGAGGGGGAGTGAAGCTTTCTTT. The variable domain in full, with the rest retrieved from reference TRBV28 and TRBJ1-1, is DVKVTQSSRYLVKRTGEKVFLECVQDMDHENMFWYRQDPGLGLRLIYFSYDVKMKEKGDIPEGYSVSREKKERFSLILESASTNQTSMYLCASTRRNLRGSEAFFGQGTRLTVV.

The chain has TRBV4-2 and TRBJ2-5; the D is unclear. CDR3 length: 16 residues. Germline V lookup: CDR1 LGHNA, CDR2 YNFKEQ. Trimming removed 0 bases at V and 0 bases at J, with 11 bases between. In nucleotides, the CDR3 is TGTGCCAGCAGCCAAGACAGATATAGGCACCAAGAGACCCAGTACTTC. Its protein product is CASSQDRYRHQETQYF.

The V gene is TRBV7-8, the J gene TRBJ2-5; D is ambiguous. In germline, CDR1 is SGHVS, CDR2 FQNEAQ. Trimming removed 2 bases from V and 2 bases from J, with 12 bases in between. This CDR3 is 15 amino acids long. The CDR3 nucleotides read TGTGCCAGCAGCTTAATCCCACAGCAACAAGAGACCCAGTACTTC. Its protein is CASSLIPQQQETQYF.

V and J are TRBV11-2 and TRBJ2-7, with 9 bases lining up with TRBD2. Germline V gene sequence: CDR1 SGHAT, CDR2 FQNNGV. The V segment lost 3 bases and the J segment 2 bases; nucleotides outside the gene matches: 2. This CDR3 is built from 14 residues. CDR3 residues: CASSFGGRAYEQYF. In DNA, the CDR3 is TGTGCCAGCAGCTTCGGCGGGAGGGCCTACGAGCAGTACTTC. Supplemented by reference TRBV11-2 and TRBJ2-7, the full variable domain reads EAGVAQSPRYKIIEKRQSVAFWCNPISGHATLYWYQQILGQGPKLLIQFQNNGVVDDSQLPKDRFSAERLKGVDSTLKIQPAKLEDSAVYLCASSFGGRAYEQYFGPGTRLTVT.

V usage is TRBV7-2 and J usage is TRBJ1-6; possibly TRBD1 for D (6 bases). The CDR3 extends over 14 amino acids. Germline CDR1 reads SGHTA; CDR2 reads FQGNSA. Trimming shortened V by 2 bases and J by 10 bases, and 12 bases separated the two germline ends. CDR3 nucleotide sequence: TGTGCCAGCAGCTTATTTAAGGGGGAGTCACCCCTCCACTTT. The encoded protein is CASSLFKGESPLHF.

This chain links TRBV7-8 with TRBJ1-1; D is uncertain. This CDR3 has 14 residues. V lost 0 bases and J 3 bases, leaving 8 bases between the germline ends. In germline, CDR1 is SGHVS, CDR2 FQNEAQ. The CDR3: CASSLAIQYTEAFF. The CDR3 nucleotides are TGTGCCAGCAGCTTAGCGATTCAGTACACTGAAGCTTTCTTT.

This chain connects TRBV18 to TRBJ1-2, with unresolved D. This CDR3 is built from 15 residues. V lost 1 base to trimming and J lost 1 base, with 10 bases between them. Germline values: CDR1 KGHSH, CDR2 LQKENI. The CDR3 reads CASSPLAENNYGYTF. The CDR3 region has the DNA TGTGCCAGCTCACCACTAGCAGAGAATAACTATGGCTACACCTTC.

The chain combines TRBV2 with TRBJ1-1; D is uncertain. Trimming took 4 bases from V and 7 from J, leaving 10 bases between them. Germline V gene sequence: CDR1 SNHLY, CDR2 FYNNEI. CDR3 length: 12 residues. The CDR3 DNA reads as TGTGCCAGCAGTGTACGGCAGGTTGAAGCTTTCTTT. As protein: CASSVRQVEAFF.

The chain has TRBV5-1 and TRBJ2-5, with TRBD2 identical over 12 bases. CDR1 and CDR2 (germline): SGHRS, YFSETQ. J gave up 1 base and V 0 bases, and 7 bases lay outside the gene matches. The length of the CDR3 is 18 residues. The CDR3 reads CASSLGLAGVVGQETQYF. DNA of the CDR3: TGCGCCAGCAGCTTGGGACTAGCGGGAGTAGTCGGCCAAGAGACCCAGTACTTC.

This clone was detected a few times. The CDR3 DNA is TGTGCCAGCAGTGCACAGGGGATTAATTCACCCCTCCACTTT. Its protein product is CASSAQGINSPLHF. The rearrangement uses TRBV27 and TRBJ1-6; 7 nucleotides agree with TRBD1. Losses at the gene ends were 5 bases for V and 6 bases for J; bases not matched to a gene: 4. CDR1 and CDR2 (germline): MNHEY, SMNVEV (reference sequence). This CDR3 contains 14 residues.